This passage covers 7 T cell receptor beta chains from one sample sequenced in a study of preoperative IRX-2 immunotherapy in early breast cancer. The assay was immunoSEQ multiplex PCR, and TCRdb's table has in-frame clones only and misses some. The sample has roughly 26,000 clones; about 87% are singletons. Treatment of the sample: preoperative locoregional IRX-2 cytokine immunotherapy. Sequencing was performed on tumor tissue, taken after IRX-2 immunotherapy. The origin of the receptors is a human donor with breast cancer.

V gene TRBV4-2 combines with J gene TRBJ1-5; D is undetermined. Germline CDR1 LGHNA, CDR2 YNFKEQ. V lost 3 bases and J lost 0, with 6 bases in between. The CDR3 covers 14 residues. The CDR3 nucleotides are TGTGCCAGCAGCCACTCCTATAGCAATCAGCCCCAGCATTTT. Encoded protein: CASSHSYSNQPQHF.

The genes are TRBV29-1 and TRBJ1-1; no clear D gene. V lost 3 bases and J lost 6, with 5 bases in between. The germline V gene encodes CDR1 SQVTM and CDR2 ANQGSEA. The CDR3 consists of 10 residues. The CDR3 reads CSVEEAEAFF. DNA for the CDR3: TGCAGCGTTGAGGAAGCTGAAGCTTTCTTT.

The sample holds one count of this clone. The J gene is TRBJ1-6, the V gene TRBV2, with TRBD1 as a possible D gene (6 bases). The CDR3 runs to 15 residues. Germline assignment: CDR1 SNHLY and CDR2 FYNNEI. V lost 6 bases to trimming and J lost 7 bases, with 16 bases between them. The CDR3 sequence: CASRPDRPGNSPLHF. CDR3 DNA sequence: TGTGCCAGCAGGCCCGACAGGCCGGGAAATTCACCCCTCCACTTT.

The chain couples TRBV5-1 to TRBJ1-1; 7 nucleotides line up with TRBD1. The V and J ends lost 0 bases and 5 bases, in that order; junction bases with no gene match: 7. This CDR3 has 15 amino acids. CDR1 and CDR2 from the germline V gene are SGHRS and YFSETQ. DNA for the CDR3: TGCGCCAGCAGCTTGGAAGGGACAGCGGGGACTGAAGCTTTCTTT. Encoded protein: CASSLEGTAGTEAFF.

The chain recombines TRBV7-9 with TRBJ2-3; TRBD2 might be the D (6 bases). This CDR3 is built from 14 residues. Trimming cost V 5 bases and J 2 bases, with 11 bases left between them. CDR1 SEHNR and CDR2 FQNEAQ come from the germline V gene (reference sequence). The chain's CDR3 is CASSPGTSTDTQYF. The CDR3 region has the DNA TGTGCCAGCAGCCCGGGGACTTCCACAGATACGCAGTATTTT.

This clone was recorded only once. V is TRBV5-6 and J is TRBJ2-7, with a weak D call TRBD2 (6 bases). This CDR3 is built from 17 residues. Trimming took off 1 base at V and 0 bases at J, with 17 bases between the two ends. Germline V gene data show CDR1 as SGHDT and CDR2 as YYEEEE. For the CDR3, the DNA is TGTGCCAGCAGCTTGCGGATGGGACGGGAGAGCTCCTACGAGCAGTACTTC. This translates into CASSLRMGRESSYEQYF.

The chain is built from TRBV19 and TRBJ1-4; D is possibly TRBD1 (6 bases). V gave up 9 bases and J gave up 5 bases, with 16 bases separating them. The CDR3 has 14 residues. The germline CDR1 and CDR2 sequences are LNHDA and SQIVND (reference sequence). CDR3: CASNPQGGNEKLFF. The CDR3 coding sequence is TGTGCCAGCAACCCACAGGGAGGGAATGAAAAACTGTTTTTT.